Listed below are T cell receptor beta chains from one sample, sequenced in a study of cytomegalovirus exposure and HLA in healthy donors. Measured with immunoSEQ multiplex PCR; TCRdb has only the in-frame clones, and not every one. The repertoire holds 150,000 to 200,000 clones, with about three quarters as singletons. The source material was PBMCs. The receptors here all came from a woman aged 40 to 50 in good health and CMV-seronegative. Both conserved end residues are part of each CDR3. D genes are given only for firm matches.

v_gene,d_gene,CDR3aa
TRBV5-1,.,CASSRSQSETQYF
TRBV12-5,TRBD2,CASGLVREGRAGELFF
TRBV7-9,TRBD2,CASSFWVAGSTDTQYF
TRBV6-5,TRBD1,CASSSGTVEGELFF
TRBV5-5,.,CASSLGGAGYGYTF
TRBV6-1,.,CASSELVRNSGNTIYF
TRBV12-5,TRBD1,CAVPGQGASGYTF
TRBV5-1,TRBD1,CASSWTGTGPYEQYF
TRBV7-2,.,CASSIGQQVQPQHF
TRBV29-1,TRBD1,CSVDLGQGGTQYF